This record concerns one T cell receptor (beta chain) sequence. Its antigen is still unknown. Base qualities are not recorded, but no much larger clone differs from it by a single base. This sample's time point label indicates: baseline before oral tofacitinib. From alopecia areata patients, peripheral blood was collected along with lesional scalp punch biopsies. PBMCs were isolated by density centrifugation and stained for CD3, CD4 and CD8, after which CD4+ and CD8+ T cells were sorted on a FACSAria. This entry belongs to a study of CD8+ T cells in alopecia areata (dated by TCRdb to 2016 to 2018). In the study overall: Treated patients were enrolled in an open-label pilot trial of oral tofacitinib at 5 to 10 mg twice daily for moderate-to-severe alopecia areata. Tofacitinib was administered for 6 to 18 months, and 6 months of follow-up off drug were then conducted to assess delayed response and recurrence. To study T cell clonal expansion in alopecia areata, the researchers applied high-throughput TCRbeta sequencing to both the C3H/HeJ mouse model and human patients. Scalp tissue and sorted CD4+ and CD8+ peripheral blood T cells from patchy and totalis/universalis alopecia areata patients and from healthy controls were covered by human TCRbeta sequencing. Tofacitinib-treated patients had biopsies at baseline and at 4 and 24 weeks of treatment, with a later scalp biopsy in several patients. Scalp clonality was compared among normal scalp (n=4), patchy alopecia areata scalp (n=8), and alopecia totalis/universalis scalp (n=8). RNA was obtained with the PAXgene miRNA kit for fixed scalp, the miRNeasy kit for PBMCs, and the RNeasy kit for mouse skin. immunoSEQ multiplex PCR using 35 Vbeta forward primers and 13 Jbeta reverse primers was used to amplify TCRbeta CDR3 regions.

As encoded in the germline V gene, CDR1 is SGHRS while CDR2 is YFSETQ. The CDR3, cysteine through phenylalanine, is 13 amino acids long. CDR3 DNA is the only sequence kept; it has 39 bases, read in frame from the first base. The research as a whole found: Higher clonality and more expanded CD8+ clones were observed in lesional scalp than in normal scalp, particularly in alopecia totalis/universalis, a finding suggestive of antigenic drive. Shared TCR sequences between patients were less evident than in mice, which may be partly attributable to HLA diversity in the patient population. Resident alphabeta T cells in normal human skin are also sequenced, complicating scalp TCR repertoire analysis, unlike mouse skin dominated by gammadelta T cells.

The protocol used for the library was the immunoSEQ multiplex PCR assay. To provide template for TCR sequencing, every sample had RNA extracted and reverse transcribed into cDNA. SuperScript III was used for first-strand cDNA synthesis, primed with a 2:1 mix of oligo-dT and random hexamers. A synthetic immune receptor repertoire was used to assess amplification bias, and residual bias was removed computationally. Per the original workflow: Raw reads were preprocessed for error removal, and CDR3 was defined according to IMGT conventions as running from the conserved cysteine to phenylalanine. Clonality was computed by normalizing Shannon entropy by log2 of the number of productive unique TCRs and subtracting the result from 1. Whether each scalp clone was CD4 or CD8 was inferred by checking scalp TCRbeta sequences against the CD4 and CD8 repertoires from sorted blood. TCRdb stores this immuneACCESS table with in-frame sequences only. Part of the clones is absent; in the studies checked, under half of the shortfall reflects unresolved V genes, and no reason is known for the rest. The V and J calls and clone size come from that table; D and trimming were worked out from the DNA. Counted in this sample were about 140,000 clones; about 60% of them appeared once. Roughly 6.5% of the sample is in the top ten clones.

This TCR was sampled from a human donor with alopecia areata. The V and J genes are TRBV5-1 and TRBJ2-5; the D gene could be TRBD1 or TRBD2, each one agreeing over 5 bases. The J call is uncertain, as TRBJ2-7 better fits the DNA end. The sample here was CD4+ T cells sorted from blood, taken at week 0. The CDR3 here reads CASTRGSSYEQYF. The bases are TGCGCCAGCACGAGGGGAAGCTCCTACGAGCAGTACTTC.